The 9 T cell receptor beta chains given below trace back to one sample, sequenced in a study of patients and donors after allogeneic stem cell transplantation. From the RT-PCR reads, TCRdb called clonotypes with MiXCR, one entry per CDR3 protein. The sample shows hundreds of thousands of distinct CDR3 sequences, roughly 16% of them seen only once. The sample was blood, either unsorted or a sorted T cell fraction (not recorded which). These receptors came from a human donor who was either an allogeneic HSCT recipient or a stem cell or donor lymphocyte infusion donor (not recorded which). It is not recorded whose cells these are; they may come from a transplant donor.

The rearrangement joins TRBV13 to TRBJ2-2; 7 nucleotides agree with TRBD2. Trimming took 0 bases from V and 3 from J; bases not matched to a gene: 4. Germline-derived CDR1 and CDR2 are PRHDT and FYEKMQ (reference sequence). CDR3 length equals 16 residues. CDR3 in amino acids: CASSLGTSSYTGELFF. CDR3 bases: TGTGCCAGCAGCTTAGGGACTAGCAGTTACACCGGGGAGCTGTTTTTT.

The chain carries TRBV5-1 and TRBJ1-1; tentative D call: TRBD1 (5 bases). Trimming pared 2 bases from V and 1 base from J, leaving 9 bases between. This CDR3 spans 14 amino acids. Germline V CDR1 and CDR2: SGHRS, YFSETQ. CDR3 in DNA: TGCGCCAGCAGCTTTAATGGGGGGAACACTGAAGCTTTCTTT. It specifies CASSFNGGNTEAFF.

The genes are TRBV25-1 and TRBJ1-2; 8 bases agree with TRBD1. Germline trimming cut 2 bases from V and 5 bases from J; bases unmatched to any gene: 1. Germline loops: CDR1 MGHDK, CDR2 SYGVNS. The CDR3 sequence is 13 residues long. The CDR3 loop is CASSEGTGYGYTF. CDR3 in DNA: TGTGCCAGCAGTGAAGGGACAGGTTATGGCTACACCTTC.

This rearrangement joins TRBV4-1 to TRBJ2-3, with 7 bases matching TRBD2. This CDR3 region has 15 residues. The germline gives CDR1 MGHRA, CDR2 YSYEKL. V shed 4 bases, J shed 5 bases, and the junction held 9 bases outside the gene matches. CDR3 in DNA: TGCGCCAGCAGCCCCGAAGGACTAGTCAAAGATACGCAGTATTTT. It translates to CASSPEGLVKDTQYF.

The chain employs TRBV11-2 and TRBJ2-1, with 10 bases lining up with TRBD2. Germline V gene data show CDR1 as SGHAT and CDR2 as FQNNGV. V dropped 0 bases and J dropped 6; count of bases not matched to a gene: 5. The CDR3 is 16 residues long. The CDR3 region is CASSLDMSGGANEQFF. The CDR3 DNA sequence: TGTGCCAGCAGCTTAGATATGAGCGGGGGGGCCAATGAGCAGTTCTTC.

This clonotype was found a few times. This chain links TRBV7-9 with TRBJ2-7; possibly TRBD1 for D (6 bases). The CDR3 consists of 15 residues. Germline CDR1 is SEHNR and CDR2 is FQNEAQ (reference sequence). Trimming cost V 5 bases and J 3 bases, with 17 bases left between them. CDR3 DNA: TGTGCCAGCAGCCAAAGGACAGCTGGTAACTACGAGCAGTACTTC. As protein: CASSQRTAGNYEQYF.

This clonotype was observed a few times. CDR3 bases: TGTGCCAGCAGTCAAGAGGACAGGATACGCCCTTCAGAGCAGTACTTC. Amino acids: CASSQEDRIRPSEQYF. The rearrangement joins TRBV7-6 to TRBJ2-7, with 7 bases lining up with TRBD1. Trimming removed 6 bases from V and 7 bases from J; junction bases left unmatched: 18. Germline CDR1 and CDR2: SGHVS and FNYEAQ. CDR3 length: 16 amino acids. Together with reference TRBV7-6 and TRBJ2-7, the CDR3 gives the full variable domain: GAGVSQSPRYKVTKRGQDVALRCDPISGHVSLYWYRQALGQGPEFLTYFNYEAQQDKSGLPNDRFSAERPEGSISTLTIQRTEQRDSAMYRCASSQEDRIRPSEQYFGPGTRLTVT.

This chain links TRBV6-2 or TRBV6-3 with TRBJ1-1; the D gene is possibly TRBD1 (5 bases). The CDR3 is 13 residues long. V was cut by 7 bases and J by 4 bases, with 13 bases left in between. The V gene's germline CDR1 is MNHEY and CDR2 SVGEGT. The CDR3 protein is CASTQSGGTEAFF. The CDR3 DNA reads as TGTGCCAGCACTCAATCCGGGGGCACTGAAGCTTTCTTT.

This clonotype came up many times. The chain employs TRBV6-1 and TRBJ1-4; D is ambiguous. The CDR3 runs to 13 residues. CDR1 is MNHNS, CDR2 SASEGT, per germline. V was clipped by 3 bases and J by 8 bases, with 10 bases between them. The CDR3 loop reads CASSDRSGEKLFF. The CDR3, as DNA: TGTGCCAGCAGTGACCGGTCTGGGGAAAAACTGTTTTTT.